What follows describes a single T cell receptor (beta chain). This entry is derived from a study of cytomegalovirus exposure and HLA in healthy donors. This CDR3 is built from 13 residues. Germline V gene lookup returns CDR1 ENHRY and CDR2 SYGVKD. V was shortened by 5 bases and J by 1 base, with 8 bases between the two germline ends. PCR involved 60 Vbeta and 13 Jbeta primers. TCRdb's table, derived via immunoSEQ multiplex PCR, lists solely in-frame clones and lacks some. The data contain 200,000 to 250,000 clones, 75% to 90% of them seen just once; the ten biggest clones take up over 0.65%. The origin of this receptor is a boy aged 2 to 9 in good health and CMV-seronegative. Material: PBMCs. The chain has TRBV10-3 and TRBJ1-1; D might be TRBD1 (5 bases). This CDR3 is CAISFDRNTEAFF. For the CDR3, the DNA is TGTGCCATCAGTTTCGACAGGAACACTGAAGCTTTCTTT.